The 7 T cell receptor beta chains given below trace back to one sample, sequenced in a study of post-analysis software for immune sequencing data. Findings of the study overall: Patients had higher frequencies than controls of five TRBV segments, including TRBV5-6, TRBV5-1 and TRBV20-1.

Unique molecular identifiers featured in each of the TCR beta cDNA libraries. TCRdb re-derived calls from the PCR reads in MiXCR, one entry per CDR3 protein. Of more than 450,000 distinct CDR3 sequences detected, about 44% appear once; the ten largest clones hold under 2%. Their antigens remain unidentified. Sequencing was performed on blood. Every receptor here comes from a girl aged 5-17 years with multiple sclerosis.

The chain combines TRBV20-1 with TRBJ2-3, with 8 bases aligning to TRBD1. The junction had 12 bases not matched to a gene; V was cut back by 7 bases and J by 0 bases. The CDR3 length is 16 residues. Germline V gives CDR1 DFQATT, CDR2 SNEGSKA (reference sequence). CDR3 amino acids: CSGSRNRGSSTDTQYF. The CDR3 coding sequence is TGCAGTGGTAGCCGAAACAGGGGGTCTAGCACAGATACGCAGTATTTT.

The sample holds a few counts of this clonotype. The chain recombines TRBV7-2 with TRBJ2-1, with 15 bases aligning to TRBD2. The CDR3 extends over 17 amino acids. V was pared by 5 bases and J by 8 bases, with 10 bases of the junction left unmatched. In germline, CDR1 is SGHTA, CDR2 FQGNSA. The CDR3 DNA follows: TGTGCCAGCAGCCAGACCGGGACTAGCGGGGGGTTCGATGAGCAGTTCTTC. Protein: CASSQTGTSGGFDEQFF.

Only a few counts were recorded for this clonotype. The chain recombines TRBV20-1 with TRBJ1-4; D is uncertain. The CDR3 is 14 residues long. Trimming left V 5 bases short and J 0 bases short, with 10 bases between. Germline CDR1 DFQATT, CDR2 SNEGSKA (reference sequence). CDR3 nucleotides: TGCAGTGCTGGATATGGGTCAACTAATGAAAAACTGTTTTTT. Protein sequence: CSAGYGSTNEKLFF.

This clonotype has ten or more counts. This chain joins TRBV5-1 and TRBJ2-7; TRBD1 might be the D (5 bases). The CDR3 runs to 14 residues. Per the germline V gene, CDR1 is SGHRS and CDR2 is YFSETQ. V was cut by 1 base and J by 6 bases, with 14 bases left in between. CDR3 coding DNA: TGCGCCAGCAGCTTGATTCCAGGGTATGGCGAGCAGTACTTC. This sequence encodes CASSLIPGYGEQYF.

The chain links TRBV20-1 to TRBJ1-1; D is unresolved. CDR3 length: 12 amino acids. V was pared by 3 bases and J by 5 bases, with 10 bases between. The germline V gene encodes CDR1 DFQATT and CDR2 SNEGSKA (reference sequence). The CDR3 region has the DNA TGCAGTGCTAGTCGGGCGGGGACTGAAGCTTTCTTT. This sequence encodes CSASRAGTEAFF.

In its sample, this clonotype was seen a few times. V gene TRBV12-3 or TRBV12-4 combines with J gene TRBJ2-1; possible D gene TRBD1, 6 bases. The CDR3 is 14 amino acids. V lost 4 bases, J lost 4 bases, and 11 bases lay in between. The CDR3 DNA reads as TGTGCCAGCAGTTCGACAGGCCCATACAATGAGCAGTTCTTC. Translating it yields CASSSTGPYNEQFF.

The gene calls are TRBV4-1 and TRBJ2-7; D possibly corresponds to TRBD1 (5 bases). The J call may be in error: the DNA end matches TRBJ2-5 better. The CDR3 spans 16 residues. CDR1 and CDR2 from the germline V gene are MGHRA and YSYEKL. Here the CDR3 reads CASSQAGRASGETQYF. CDR3 nucleotide sequence: TGCGCCAGCAGCCAAGCGGGCAGGGCATCAGGAGAGACCCAGTACTTC.